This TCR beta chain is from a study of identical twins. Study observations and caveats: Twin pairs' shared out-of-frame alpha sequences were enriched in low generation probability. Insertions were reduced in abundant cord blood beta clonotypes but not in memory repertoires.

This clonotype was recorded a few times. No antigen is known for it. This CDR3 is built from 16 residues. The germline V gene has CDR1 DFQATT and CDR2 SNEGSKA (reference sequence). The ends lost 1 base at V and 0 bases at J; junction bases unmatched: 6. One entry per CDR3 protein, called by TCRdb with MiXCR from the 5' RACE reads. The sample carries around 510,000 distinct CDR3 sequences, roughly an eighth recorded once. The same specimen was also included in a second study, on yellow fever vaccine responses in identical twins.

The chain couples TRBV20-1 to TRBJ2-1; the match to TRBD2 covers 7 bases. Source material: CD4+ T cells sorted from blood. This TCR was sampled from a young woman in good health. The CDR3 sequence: CSARVRSSGSYNEQFF. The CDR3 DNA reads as TGCAGTGCTAGAGTTCGGTCTAGCGGCTCCTACAATGAGCAGTTCTTC.